This TCR beta chain was recovered during a study of T cell responses to AZD1222 COVID-19 vaccine (dated by TCRdb to the early 2020s). For context, the study as a whole: TCR sequencing covered 230 or so trial participants: nearly 210 given two doses of AZD1222 and approximately 25 given two doses of MenACWY control vaccine. Trial participants were enrolled by age into subgroups of 18-55, 56-69 and 70-plus years, and roughly 150, 30 and 60 TCR-sequenced participants, respectively, were included in these subgroups.

In light of the paper, this sample's time point label describes: about 28 days (+/-7) after the second vaccine dose. AZD1222 recipients with second doses at about 4 weeks or about 12 weeks were pooled, because spike-specific TCR depth and breadth did not differ between schedules. Vaccinee samples came from UK trials COV001 and COV002, including a single-blind randomized controlled phase 2/3 trial of AZD1222 (ChAdOx1 nCoV-19) in healthy adults. For TCRbeta chain sequencing, PBMC samples were collected from trial participants at day 0 and at day 28 after the second dose. Trimming removed 7 bases from V and 3 bases from J; the gene matches leave 13 bases unexplained. The germline V gene gives CDR1 as MDHEN and CDR2 as SYDVKM. The CDR3 numbers 16 residues from cysteine through phenylalanine. Of all the DNA, just the CDR3 is kept, 48 bases in frame from base 1. The CDR3 regions of human TCRbeta chains were analyzed by immunosequencing. Turning to the authors' computational methods: Repertoire TCRs were matched against a reference library of SARS-CoV-2-specific TCRs generated with the MIRA antigen-specificity platform. Breadth was defined as the fraction of unique TCRs that were SARS-CoV-2-associated, and depth was defined as the fraction of total T cells that were SARS-CoV-2-associated. Using the MIRA data, each spike-specific TCR was mapped to the spike region that the TCR reacts to and placed in a CD4 or CD8 class. Log10-transformed breadth and depth values were compared by one-way ANOVA with Sidak's multiple comparisons tests. TCRdb mirrors the immuneACCESS table, restricted to in-frame sequences. Some clones are absent from its copies; in checked studies, under half trace to an unresolved V gene, and the reason for the others is unknown. V, J and clone size reflect that table, while D and trimming were determined from the DNA. The sample profile shows fewer than 200,000 clones; more than 75% of them were found once. 26% of the sample is held by the ten biggest clonotypes.

Points the paper makes about the study in general: After two AZD1222 doses, spike-specific TCR breadth and depth were significantly higher than at day 0 and than in MenACWY recipients. Conclusions about previously exposed vaccinees are limited because only a handful of AZD1222 recipients were SARS-CoV-2 seropositive at baseline. The whole spike protein was spanned by vaccine-associated CD4 TCRs, and dominant responses were seen in regions 160-218 and 743-854. Participants were mostly white British and included more females than males, and it was suggested by the authors that clonal diversity may have been underestimated. Nearly half of unique spike-specific TCRs reportedly recognized epitopes outside regions mutated in the B.1.351 and B.1.1.7 variants. No day 14 peak-response samples were available, so repertoires were characterized only after the peak T cell response. In the small 56-69-year group, the increase in depth fell short of significance, most likely because of low power.

This clone was recorded only once. It lacks a known antigen. The sample holds no much larger clone one base away, and base qualities are not on file. Rearrangement joined TRBV28 to TRBJ2-7; 9 bases in between match TRBD1. Sample: peripheral blood, taken 28 days after the second AZD1222 dose. The source is an adult who received the AZD1222 COVID-19 vaccine. The DNA sequence is TGTGCCAGCAAGAGGGACATACAGGGGGCGCACTACGAGCAGTACTTC. This translates into CASKRDIQGAHYEQYF.